This is a list of T cell receptor beta chains from one sample in a study of blood T cells in healthy people across ages. Via MiXCR, TCRdb re-called the 5' RACE reads, giving one row per CDR3 protein. This table has approximately 700,000 distinct CDR3 sequences, approximately 29% appearing once. Sequencing input: blood. The receptor set was obtained from a woman of 80 years or more in good health. The CDR3 runs from the conserved cysteine through the conserved F or W. Each record gives: CDR3 protein, CDR3 DNA, D gene, V gene, clone size, J gene. A D gene is named only where the DNA matches it firmly. The size entry is marked missing in some rows and otherwise reads once, few, many or a size class.

CSAREPPSGGVVNQPQHF TGCAGTGCTAGAGAGCCCCCCAGCGGGGGAGTCGTCAATCAGCCCCAGCATTTT - TRBV20-1 - TRBJ1-5
CAISESVRGQGDTQYF TGTGCCATCAGTGAGTCGGTCCGGGGGCAAGGAGATACGCAGTATTTT - TRBV10-3 many TRBJ2-3
CASSPSSPTYEQYF TGTGCCAGCAGCCCTTCGAGTCCCACCTACGAGCAGTACTTC - TRBV7-9 many TRBJ2-7
CASSRRLAGIDTQYF TGTGCCAGCAGCCGTAGACTAGCGGGGATAGATACGCAGTATTTT TRBD2 TRBV13 - TRBJ2-3
CAWSVPPVREQYF TGTGCCTGGAGTGTACCGCCAGTGCGCGAGCAGTACTTC - TRBV30 - TRBJ2-7
CAIKSQAGQETQYF TGTGCCATCAAAAGTCAAGCGGGTCAAGAGACCCAGTACTTC - TRBV10-3 many TRBJ2-5
CASSTLGGSNTEAFF TGTGCCAGCAGCACCTTAGGGGGATCGAACACTGAAGCTTTCTTT - TRBV9 few TRBJ1-1
CASQTGNSYGYTF TGTGCCAGCCAAACCGGGAATAGCTATGGCTACACCTTC - TRBV7-2 - TRBJ1-2
CSAPGERARGNTIYF TGCAGTGCCCCCGGCGAGAGGGCGCGTGGAAACACCATATATTTT - TRBV20-1 - TRBJ1-3
CASRNRQGEYGYTF TGTGCCAGCAGGAACCGACAGGGGGAATATGGCTACACCTTC TRBD1 TRBV7-9 many TRBJ1-2
CASSEDGNIGSNQPQHF TGTGCCAGCAGTGAAGATGGGAACATCGGGAGCAATCAGCCCCAGCATTTT - TRBV6-1 few TRBJ1-5
CASSLLQLGEAFF TGTGCCAGCAGCTTATTACAGCTCGGGGAAGCTTTCTTT - TRBV7-9 - TRBJ1-1
CASSLLLPAQSDEQYF TGTGCCAGCAGTTTACTACTCCCCGCCCAGTCCGACGAGCAGTACTTC - TRBV12-3/TRBV12-4 - TRBJ2-7
CASSPHGRVDHGYTF TGTGCCAGCAGTCCACACGGGAGGGTGGATCATGGCTACACCTTC - TRBV28 - TRBJ1-2
CSASPRASGYNEQFF TGCAGTGCTAGCCCCCGGGCTAGCGGGTACAATGAGCAGTTCTTC TRBD2 TRBV20-1 many TRBJ2-1
CASNLGDYPYEQYF TGTGCCAGCAACTTAGGGGACTACCCCTACGAGCAGTACTTC TRBD2 TRBV7-6 - TRBJ2-7
CSARDGTGINSPLHF TGCAGTGCTAGAGACGGGACAGGGATAAATTCACCCCTCCACTTT TRBD1 TRBV20-1 few TRBJ1-6
CAIRAGGSYNEQFF TGTGCCATCAGAGCGGGGGGGTCCTACAATGAGCAGTTCTTC TRBD2 TRBV10-3 many TRBJ2-1
CAVGRSEAFF TGTGCCGTCGGGAGGTCTGAAGCTTTCTTT - TRBV7-9 few TRBJ1-1
CASSYTQGTEAFF TGTGCCAGCAGCTACACACAGGGCACTGAAGCTTTCTTT - TRBV7-9 few TRBJ1-1
CTSSYGQGGGYTF TGTACCAGCAGTTACGGACAGGGAGGTGGCTACACCTTC TRBD1 TRBV6-5 - TRBJ1-2
CANSPGQYNEKLFF TGTGCCAACAGCCCCGGACAGTATAATGAAAAACTGTTTTTT - TRBV6-2/TRBV6-3 - TRBJ1-4
CASSQDIGYNEQYF TGTGCCAGCAGCCAAGATATTGGGTACAATGAGCAGTACTTC - TRBV14 - TRBJ2-5
CASSQQMGAAGNTIYF TGTGCCAGCAGCCAGCAGATGGGAGCGGCTGGAAACACCATATATTTT - TRBV3-1 - TRBJ1-3
CASSVGTTSYEQYF TGTGCCAGCAGTGTCGGGACTACCAGCTACGAGCAGTACTTC TRBD2 TRBV2 - TRBJ2-7
CSARDWRLDRGNYGYTF TGCAGTGCTAGAGATTGGCGCCTCGACAGGGGTAACTATGGCTACACCTTC TRBD1 TRBV20-1 - TRBJ1-2
CAIRSSGTSGPQETQYF TGTGCCATCAGGAGTTCTGGGACTAGCGGACCTCAAGAGACCCAGTACTTC TRBD2 TRBV10-3 many TRBJ2-5
CASSKGQGNNEQFF TGTGCCAGCTCCAAAGGACAGGGGAACAATGAGCAGTTCTTC TRBD1 TRBV18 many TRBJ2-1
CASSEGTRDRTLNTEAFF TGTGCCAGCAGTGAGGGGACCCGGGACAGGACCTTAAACACTGAAGCTTTCTTT TRBD1 TRBV6-1 many TRBJ1-1
CASSIFLGGIYEQYF TGTGCCAGTAGTATTTTTCTGGGGGGGATCTACGAGCAGTACTTC TRBD2 TRBV19 many TRBJ2-7